These 19 T cell receptor beta chains share one sample of origin, sequenced in a study of technical replicates of blood from several donors. Here immunoSEQ multiplex PCR was the method, and the copy in TCRdb shows in-frame clones only, minus some. The sample lists around 8,000 clones; almost 90% were seen once. Sequencing used PBMCs. Receptors were obtained from a human donor in good health.

The genes are TRBV2 and TRBJ2-7, with a tentative D call TRBD1 (6 bases). CDR1 is SNHLY, CDR2 FYNNEI, per germline. V lost 5 bases, J lost 6 bases, and 14 bases lay in between. This CDR3 comprises 13 residues. CDR3 loop: CASSSTGRIEQYF. The CDR3, as DNA: TGTGCCAGCAGTTCCACAGGGCGGATCGAGCAGTACTTC.

This clone was seen a single time. The chain uses TRBV28 and TRBJ1-1; D ambiguous. V was trimmed by 6 bases and J by 11 bases, leaving 25 bases between them. The CDR3 totals 15 residues. In germline, CDR1 is MDHEN, CDR2 SYDVKM. In nucleotides, the CDR3 is TGTGCCAGCAGCTCATCCGAGGGAAGAAGGATGGAGGCTTTCTTT. Its protein is CASSSSEGRRMEAFF.

The count of this clone is one. The genes are TRBV7-8 and TRBJ2-6; perhaps TRBD1 as D (5 bases). Germline loops: CDR1 SGHVS, CDR2 FQNEAQ. V was cut by 1 base and J by 2 bases, with 9 bases left in between. The CDR3 is 16 residues long. The CDR3 region is CASSLDRLAGANVLTF. CDR3 nucleotide sequence: TGTGCCAGCAGCTTAGACAGGCTAGCTGGGGCCAACGTCCTGACTTTC.

The gene calls are TRBV19 and TRBJ2-1; D is perhaps TRBD2 (6 bases). The CDR3 is 16 amino acids. V was trimmed by 2 bases and J by 3 bases, leaving 14 bases between them. CDR1 is LNHDA, CDR2 SQIVND, per germline (reference sequence). CDR3 nucleotide sequence: TGTGCCAGTAGTATAAATGTAGCGGTGAGCTACAATGAGCAGTTCTTC. It is translated as CASSINVAVSYNEQFF.

The chain employs TRBV18 and TRBJ1-1, with 7 bases that match TRBD1. Trimming cost V 3 bases and J 2 bases; bases outside gene matches: 6. Germline V lookup: CDR1 KGHSH, CDR2 LQKENI. This CDR3 comprises 15 residues. CDR3 amino acids: CASSPPGQFNTEAFF. For the CDR3, the DNA is TGTGCCAGCTCACCCCCGGGACAGTTCAACACTGAAGCTTTCTTT.

V gene TRBV6-5 combines with J gene TRBJ2-7; the match to TRBD2 covers 11 bases. CDR3 length: 16 residues. V was clipped by 2 bases and J by 0 bases; unmatched bases: 3. Germline CDR1 and CDR2: MNHEY and SVGAGI. The CDR3 region has the DNA TGTGCCAGCAGTTACGCGACTAGCGGGACCTCCTACGAGCAGTACTTC. Amino acid sequence: CASSYATSGTSYEQYF.

The gene calls are TRBV9 and TRBJ1-5; possibly TRBD1 for D (5 bases). The V gene lost 1 base and the J gene lost 9 bases, with 11 bases spanning the gap. CDR1 SGDLS and CDR2 YYNGEE come from the germline V gene. CDR3 length: 13 amino acids. The CDR3 nucleotides are TGTGCCAGCAGCGTAACCTCTCAGGGGCCCCAGCATTTT. Translating it yields CASSVTSQGPQHF.

This chain links TRBV11-2 with TRBJ2-1; D is possibly TRBD2 (6 bases). V gave up 6 bases and J gave up 7 bases, with 22 bases separating them. Germline CDR1 and CDR2: SGHAT and FQNNGV. This CDR3 comprises 16 residues. The CDR3 DNA is TGTGCCAGCAGACAACAGTCCCTAGCGACGTTGAATGAGCAGTTCTTC. This gives the protein CASRQQSLATLNEQFF. The variable domain in full, completed from reference TRBV11-2 and TRBJ2-1, reads EAGVAQSPRYKIIEKRQSVAFWCNPISGHATLYWYQQILGQGPKLLIQFQNNGVVDDSQLPKDRFSAERLKGVDSTLKIQPAKLEDSAVYLCASRQQSLATLNEQFFGPGTRLTVL.

This clone was detected only once. The CDR3 nucleotides read TGTGCCAGCAGTGCGGTTACAGGCAATCAGCCCCAGCATTTT. Amino acids: CASSAVTGNQPQHF. The chain employs TRBV2 and TRBJ1-5; D unclear. The CDR3 totals 14 residues. The germline V and J ends were trimmed by 4 bases and 2 bases, with 9 bases remaining between them. Germline values: CDR1 SNHLY, CDR2 FYNNEI.

This chain connects TRBV7-8 to TRBJ1-4; D call uncertain. Germline values: CDR1 SGHVS, CDR2 FQNEAQ. The CDR3 has 15 amino acids. V shed 2 bases and J shed 3 bases, with 10 bases lying between them. DNA for the CDR3: TGTGCCAGCAGCTTACAGGAGGCTGCTAATGAAAAACTGTTTTTT. Translation gives CASSLQEAANEKLFF.

This clone was observed a single time. The gene calls are TRBV30 and TRBJ2-7, with D maybe TRBD2 (5 bases). With 2 bases removed from V and 7 bases from J, the gap between germline ends came to 21 bases. The CDR3 covers 15 residues. Germline CDR1 reads GTSNPN; CDR2 reads SVGIG (reference sequence). In nucleotides, the CDR3 is TGTGCCTGGAGTTTCCGAGGGCTCCCTTCGAGAGAGCAGTACTTC. Its translation: CAWSFRGLPSREQYF.

The rearrangement joins TRBV7-6 to TRBJ1-1, with 7 bases fitting TRBD1. The CDR3 extends over 14 amino acids. In germline, CDR1 is SGHVS, CDR2 FNYEAQ. V was pared by 5 bases and J by 1 base, with 4 bases of the junction left unmatched. CDR3: CASSHGTANTEAFF. CDR3 coding DNA: TGTGCCAGCAGCCACGGGACAGCGAACACTGAAGCTTTCTTT.

CDR3 sequence reads: CAWSAWGVGSQPQHF. For the CDR3, the DNA is TGTGCCTGGAGCGCCTGGGGAGTCGGTAGTCAGCCCCAGCATTTT. The chain uses TRBV30 and TRBJ1-5; D is undetermined. V dropped 3 bases and J dropped 6 bases, with 18 bases sitting between them. Germline assignment: CDR1 GTSNPN and CDR2 SVGIG (reference sequence). The CDR3 runs 15 residues.

The chain employs TRBV18 and TRBJ2-4; perhaps TRBD1 as D (6 bases). The CDR3 spans 14 residues. The germline CDR1 and CDR2 sequences are KGHSH and LQKENI. V was pared by 3 bases and J by 5 bases, with 11 bases between. The chain's CDR3 is CASSPPRTENIQYF. CDR3 nucleotides: TGTGCCAGCTCACCCCCTCGGACAGAAAACATTCAGTACTTC.

The chain combines TRBV6-5 with TRBJ2-5, with D possibly matching TRBD2 (6 bases). Germline lookup yields CDR1 MNHEY and CDR2 SVGAGI. The CDR3 runs to 16 residues. V lost 2 bases and J lost 2, with 15 bases in between. In DNA form, the CDR3 reads TGTGCCAGCAGTTACGATAGGAGGGTGCAGCAAGAGACCCAGTACTTC. This gives the protein CASSYDRRVQQETQYF.

V and J are TRBV25-1 and TRBJ2-1; 9 bases line up with TRBD2. CDR1 MGHDK and CDR2 SYGVNS come from the germline V gene. The J segment lost 10 bases and the V segment lost 3 bases, leaving 10 bases of the junction unmatched. This CDR3 contains 15 residues. CDR3 in DNA: TGTGCCAGCAGTGATCATCAGCGGGAGGTAGGGGAGCAGTTCTTC. Residues: CASSDHQREVGEQFF.

The rearrangement uses TRBV30 and TRBJ1-2; D not resolved. V dropped 2 bases and J dropped 6 bases, with 10 bases sitting between them. The CDR3 extends over 12 amino acids. Per the germline V gene, CDR1 is GTSNPN and CDR2 is SVGIG (reference sequence). This chain's CDR3 is CAWSLTVHGYTF. For the CDR3, the DNA is TGTGCCTGGAGTTTAACGGTTCATGGCTACACCTTC.

The chain joins TRBV6-6 to TRBJ2-7; D is unresolved. Trimming took 6 bases from V and 2 from J, leaving 8 bases between them. Germline CDR1 MNHNY, CDR2 SVGAGI (reference sequence). The CDR3 is 12 amino acids. In DNA form, the CDR3 reads TGTGCCAGCAGGCTAGGTCCCTACGAGCAGTACTTC. Its protein product is CASRLGPYEQYF.

This clone was detected once. The chain recombines TRBV7-3 with TRBJ1-1; 7 bases fit TRBD1. The J segment lost 9 bases and the V segment lost 6 bases, leaving 10 bases of the junction unmatched. The CDR3 extends over 13 amino acids. Per germline, CDR1 SGHTA and CDR2 FQGTGA. The DNA of the CDR3 is TGTGCCAGCAGGCAATCTGAGGGACAGAAAGCTTTCTTT. Its protein is CASRQSEGQKAFF. Supplemented by reference TRBV7-3 and TRBJ1-1, the full variable domain reads GAGVSQTPSNKVTEKGKYVELRCDPISGHTALYWYRQSLGQGPEFLIYFQGTGAADDSGLPNDRFFAVRPEGSVSTLKIQRTERGDSAVYLCASRQSEGQKAFFGQGTRLTVV.